The 7 T cell receptor beta chains presented below share a single source sample, sequenced in a study of T cell repertoires in cytomegalovirus infection. TCRdb re-derived calls from the reads in MiXCR, one entry per CDR3 protein. Among roughly 69,000 distinct CDR3 sequences listed, 20% were seen once. The antigens of these receptors remain unknown. This specimen was CD8+ T cells from cultured PBMCs, taken from culture after CMV antigen stimulation. These receptors came from a human donor in good health (CMV status not recorded). Some clones in this sample may be carry-over from other donors' samples.

The chain is built from TRBV6-6 and TRBJ1-5; 10 bases are a match to TRBD1. The V and J ends lost 2 bases and 7 bases, in that order; junction bases with no gene match: 5. The CDR3 length is 15 residues. In germline, CDR1 is MNHNY, CDR2 SVGAGI (reference sequence). The CDR3 sequence is CASSYGTGVWQPQHF. DNA for the CDR3: TGTGCCAGCAGTTACGGGACAGGGGTATGGCAGCCCCAGCATTTT.

The rearrangement uses TRBV6-5 and TRBJ1-5; no clear D. Per the germline V gene, CDR1 is MNHEY and CDR2 is SVGAGI. There are 13 residues in the CDR3. The V and J ends lost 4 bases and 0 bases respectively, with 4 bases between them. CDR3 sequence (DNA): TGTGCCAGCAGTTCGTATAGCAATCAGCCCCAGCATTTT. Residues: CASSSYSNQPQHF.

The chain joins TRBV6-1 to TRBJ1-1, with 9 positions matching TRBD1. V dropped 5 bases and J dropped 4; count of bases not matched to a gene: 8. In germline, CDR1 is MNHNS, CDR2 SASEGT. The CDR3 sequence is 15 residues long. This chain's CDR3 is CASSPLGQGGTEAFF. The CDR3 nucleotides are TGTGCCAGCAGTCCGCTGGGACAGGGCGGCACTGAAGCTTTCTTT.

This clonotype showed up just a few times. The J gene is TRBJ1-2, the V gene TRBV6-2 or TRBV6-3, with D perhaps matching TRBD1 (5 bases). CDR3 length: 14 amino acids. The V and J ends lost 0 bases and 0 bases respectively, with 5 bases between them. The germline CDR1 and CDR2 sequences are MNHEY and SVGEGT. CDR3 sequence: CASSYSTANYGYTF. CDR3 nucleotides: TGTGCCAGCAGTTACTCGACAGCTAACTATGGCTACACCTTC.

This clonotype has more than one count but fewer than ten. The gene calls are TRBV27 and TRBJ2-1, with D hard to call. The CDR3 contains 14 residues. Trimming stripped 3 bases from V and 6 bases from J, with 12 bases between. Germline CDR1 and CDR2: MNHEY and SMNVEV (reference sequence). In DNA, the CDR3 is TGTGCCAGCAGTTTCACCAGGTTTGGCAATGAGCAGTTCTTC. This codes for CASSFTRFGNEQFF.

V is TRBV6-2 or TRBV6-3 and J is TRBJ1-5; D is uncertain. The V and J ends lost 4 bases and 9 bases respectively, with 13 bases between them. CDR3 length: 13 residues. Germline V gene lookup returns CDR1 MNHEY and CDR2 SVGEGT. In DNA, the CDR3 is TGTGCCAGCAGTTCGGCCAGCGCTCTGCCCCAGCATTTT. Translated: CASSSASALPQHF.

This clonotype has only a few counts. The CDR3: CASSFFSSTDTQYF. The DNA of the CDR3 is TGTGCCAGCAGCTTCTTTTCTAGCACAGATACGCAGTATTTT. The chain uses TRBV7-2 and TRBJ2-3; D is unclear. Germline assignment: CDR1 SGHTA and CDR2 FQGNSA. With 3 bases removed from V and 0 bases from J, the gap between germline ends came to 7 bases. The CDR3 runs to 14 residues.